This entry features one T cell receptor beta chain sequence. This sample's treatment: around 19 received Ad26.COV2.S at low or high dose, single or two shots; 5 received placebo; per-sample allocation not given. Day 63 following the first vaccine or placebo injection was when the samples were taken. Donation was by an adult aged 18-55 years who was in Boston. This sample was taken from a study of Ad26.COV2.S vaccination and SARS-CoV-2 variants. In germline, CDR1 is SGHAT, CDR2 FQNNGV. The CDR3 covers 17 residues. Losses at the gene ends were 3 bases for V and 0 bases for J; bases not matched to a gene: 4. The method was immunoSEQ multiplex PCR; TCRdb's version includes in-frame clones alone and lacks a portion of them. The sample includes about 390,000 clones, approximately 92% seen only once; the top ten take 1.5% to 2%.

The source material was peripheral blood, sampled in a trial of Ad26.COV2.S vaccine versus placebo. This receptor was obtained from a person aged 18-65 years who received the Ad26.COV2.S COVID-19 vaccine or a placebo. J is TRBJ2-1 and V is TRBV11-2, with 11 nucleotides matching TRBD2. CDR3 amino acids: CASSFASGGISYNEQFF. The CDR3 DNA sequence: TGTGCCAGCAGCTTCGCTAGCGGGGGGATCTCCTACAATGAGCAGTTCTTC.